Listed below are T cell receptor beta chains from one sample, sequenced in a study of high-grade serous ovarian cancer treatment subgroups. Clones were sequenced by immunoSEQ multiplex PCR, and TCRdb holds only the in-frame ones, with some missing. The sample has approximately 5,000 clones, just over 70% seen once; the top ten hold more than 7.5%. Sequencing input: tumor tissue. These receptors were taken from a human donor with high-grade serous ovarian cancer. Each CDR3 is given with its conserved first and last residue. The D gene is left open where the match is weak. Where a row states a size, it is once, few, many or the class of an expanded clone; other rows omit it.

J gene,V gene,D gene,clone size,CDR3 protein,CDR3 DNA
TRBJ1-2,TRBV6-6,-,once,CATTGSGGYTF,TGTGCCACCACAGGCTCCGGAGGCTACACCTTC
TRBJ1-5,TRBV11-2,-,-,CASTLTGNSNQPQHF,TGTGCCAGCACCCTTACCGGGAACAGCAATCAGCCCCAGCATTTT
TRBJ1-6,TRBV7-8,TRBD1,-,CASSGTVNSPLHF,TGTGCCAGCAGCGGGACAGTTAATTCACCCCTCCACTTT
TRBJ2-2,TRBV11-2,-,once,CASSSNPLQAKVGELFF,TGTGCCAGCAGCTCAAACCCCTTGCAAGCTAAGGTCGGGGAGCTGTTTTTT
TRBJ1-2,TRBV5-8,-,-,CASSLLGTKQNYGYTF,TGTGCCAGCAGCTTGTTGGGCACCAAACAGAACTATGGCTACACCTTC
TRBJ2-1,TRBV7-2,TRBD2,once,CASSPQGLASNEQFF,TGTGCCAGCAGCCCCCAGGGACTAGCTAGCAATGAGCAGTTCTTC
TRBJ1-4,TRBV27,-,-,CASSLSFVGADGKLFF,TGTGCCAGCAGTTTATCGTTTGTCGGGGCCGACGGAAAACTGTTTTTT
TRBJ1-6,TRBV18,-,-,CASSPPGGARNSPLHF,TGTGCCAGCTCACCACCGGGAGGCGCTCGAAATTCACCCCTCCACTTT
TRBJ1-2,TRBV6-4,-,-,CASRPVPGDGYTF,TGTGCCAGCAGACCGGTCCCCGGAGATGGCTACACCTTC
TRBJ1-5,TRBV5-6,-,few,CASSLLRGSDQPQHF,TGTGCCAGCAGCTTGTTGAGGGGTTCAGATCAGCCCCAGCATTTT
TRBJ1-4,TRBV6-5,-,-,CASSYSGGSGEKLFF,TGTGCCAGCAGTTACTCGGGAGGAAGCGGTGAAAAACTGTTTTTT
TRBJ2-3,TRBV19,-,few,CASSIGVGTSTDTQYF,TGTGCCAGTAGTATAGGTGTAGGGACAAGCACAGATACGCAGTATTTT
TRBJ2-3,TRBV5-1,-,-,CASRPDGAQSTDTQYF,TGCGCCAGCAGACCCGACGGAGCCCAGTCCACAGATACGCAGTATTTT
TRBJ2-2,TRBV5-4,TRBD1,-,CASRPGQMNTGELFF,TGTGCCAGCAGACCGGGACAGATGAACACCGGGGAGCTGTTTTTT
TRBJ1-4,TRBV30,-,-,CAWSALGTATNEKLFF,TGTGCCTGGAGTGCCTTAGGGACGGCAACTAATGAAAAACTGTTTTTT
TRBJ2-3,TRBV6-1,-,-,CASSEGPGIGTDTQYF,TGTGCCAGCAGTGAAGGGCCGGGGATTGGCACAGATACGCAGTATTTT
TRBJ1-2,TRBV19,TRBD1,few,CASSSWDRVGGYTF,TGTGCCAGTAGTTCCTGGGACAGGGTCGGAGGCTACACCTTC
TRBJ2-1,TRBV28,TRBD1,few,CASSFPPGQGFYNEQFF,TGTGCCAGCAGTTTCCCACCGGGACAGGGATTCTACAATGAGCAGTTCTTC
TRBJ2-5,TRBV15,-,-,CATSGEGRFQETQYF,TGTGCCACCAGCGGAGAGGGGCGCTTCCAAGAGACCCAGTACTTC
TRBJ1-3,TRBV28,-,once,CASRGGINTIYF,TGTGCCAGCAGGGGAGGGATAAACACCATATATTTT
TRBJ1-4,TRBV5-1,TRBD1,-,CASSSRGDRGNEKLFF,TGCGCCAGCAGCTCACGGGGGGACAGGGGGAACGAAAAACTGTTTTTT
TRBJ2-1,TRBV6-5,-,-,CASSSPAGANEQFF,TGTGCCAGCAGTTCCCCCGCGGGGGCGAATGAGCAGTTCTTC
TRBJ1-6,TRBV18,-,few,CASSPELSPLHF,TGTGCCAGCTCACCAGAGCTTTCACCCCTCCACTTT
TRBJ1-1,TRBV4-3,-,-,CASSQDVTLGEAFF,TGCGCCAGCAGCCAAGATGTGACGCTAGGCGAAGCTTTCTTT
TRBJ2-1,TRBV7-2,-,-,CASYRIGFNEQFF,TGTGCCAGCTACCGCATAGGATTCAATGAGCAGTTCTTC
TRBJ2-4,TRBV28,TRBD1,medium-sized,CASRRIGQVGNIQYF,TGTGCCAGCAGGAGGATTGGACAGGTGGGAAACATTCAGTACTTC
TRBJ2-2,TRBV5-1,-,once,CASSWFSGELFF,TGCGCCAGCAGCTGGTTCAGCGGGGAGCTGTTTTTT
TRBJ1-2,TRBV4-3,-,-,CASSQDAGYTF,TGCGCCAGCAGCCAAGATGCCGGCTACACCTTC
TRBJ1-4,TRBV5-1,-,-,CASSLDLDEKLFF,TGCGCCAGCAGCTTGGATCTGGACGAAAAACTGTTTTTT
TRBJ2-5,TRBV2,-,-,CASSAERQETQYF,TGTGCCAGCAGTGCCGAACGACAAGAGACCCAGTACTTC
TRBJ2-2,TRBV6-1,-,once,CASSEGRGYGELFF,TGTGCCAGCAGTGAAGGGCGGGGCTACGGGGAGCTGTTTTTT
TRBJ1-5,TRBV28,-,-,CASRGTLSNQPQHF,TGTGCCAGCAGGGGGACACTGAGCAATCAGCCCCAGCATTTT
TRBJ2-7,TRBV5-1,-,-,CASSLGGPRDEQYF,TGCGCCAGCAGCTTGGGAGGACCCCGGGACGAGCAGTACTTC
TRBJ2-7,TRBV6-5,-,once,CASSYDLNRIAYEQYF,TGTGCCAGCAGTTACGATTTAAACAGGATTGCCTACGAGCAGTACTTC
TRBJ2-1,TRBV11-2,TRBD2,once,CASSPRTSGRANEQFF,TGTGCCAGCAGCCCCAGGACTAGCGGGAGGGCCAATGAGCAGTTCTTC
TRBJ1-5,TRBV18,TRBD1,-,CASSFDRDQPQHF,TGTGCCAGCTCGTTTGACAGGGATCAGCCCCAGCATTTT
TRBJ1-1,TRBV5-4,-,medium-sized,CASSLVGEGNTEAFF,TGTGCCAGCAGCCTTGTAGGGGAAGGGAACACTGAAGCTTTCTTT
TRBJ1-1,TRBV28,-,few,CASSFGAVEAFF,TGTGCCAGCAGTTTTGGAGCTGTTGAAGCTTTCTTT
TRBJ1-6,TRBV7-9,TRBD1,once,CASRWVQGNHNSPLHF,TGTGCCAGCAGATGGGTACAGGGGAACCATAATTCACCCCTCCACTTT
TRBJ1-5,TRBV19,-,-,CASSIHSRKGNQPQHF,TGTGCCAGTAGTATACATTCCAGGAAGGGCAATCAGCCCCAGCATTTT